This T cell receptor beta chain appears in the sequencing data of a study of T-cell reconstitution after alpha-beta-depleted transplantation in children. This CDR3 is 18 amino acids long. The germline gives CDR1 PRHDT, CDR2 FYEKMQ (reference sequence). Losses at the gene ends were 1 base for V and 3 bases for J; bases not matched to a gene: 12. Unique molecular identifiers were used to barcode this TCRbeta library. TCRdb analysed the PCR reads with MiXCR anew, one entry per CDR3 protein. The data contain some 600,000 distinct CDR3 sequences, approximately 16% of them seen just once; the ten biggest clones take up 1.1%. This clonotype was observed many times.

This chain uses TRBV13 with TRBJ2-3; TRBD2 matches at 8 bases. Sequences were derived from PBMCs from the stem cell graft donor, sampled from the stem cell graft. The TCR comes from a human donor who donated a stem cell graft to a child with acute myeloid leukemia. The CDR3 spells CASSLVRSTGGETDTQYF. CDR3 nucleotide sequence: TGTGCCAGCAGCTTAGTCCGGAGTACCGGGGGGGAGACAGATACGCAGTATTTT.